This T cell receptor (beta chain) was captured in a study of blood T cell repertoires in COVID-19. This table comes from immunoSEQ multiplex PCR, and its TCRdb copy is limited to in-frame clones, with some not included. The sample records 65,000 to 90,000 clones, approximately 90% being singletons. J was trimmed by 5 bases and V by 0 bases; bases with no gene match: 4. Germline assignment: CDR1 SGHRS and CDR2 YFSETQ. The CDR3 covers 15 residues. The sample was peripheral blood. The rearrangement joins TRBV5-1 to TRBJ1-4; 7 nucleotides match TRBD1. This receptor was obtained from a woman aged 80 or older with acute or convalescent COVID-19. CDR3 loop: CASSLGAGGNEKLFF. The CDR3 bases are TGCGCCAGCAGCTTGGGTGCAGGGGGGAATGAAAAACTGTTTTTT. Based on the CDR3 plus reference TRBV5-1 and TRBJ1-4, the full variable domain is KAGVTQTPRYLIKTRGQQVTLSCSPISGHRSVSWYQQTPGQGLQFLFEYFSETQRNKGNFPGRFSGRQFSNSRSEMNVSTLELGDSALYLCASSLGAGGNEKLFFGSGTQLSVL.